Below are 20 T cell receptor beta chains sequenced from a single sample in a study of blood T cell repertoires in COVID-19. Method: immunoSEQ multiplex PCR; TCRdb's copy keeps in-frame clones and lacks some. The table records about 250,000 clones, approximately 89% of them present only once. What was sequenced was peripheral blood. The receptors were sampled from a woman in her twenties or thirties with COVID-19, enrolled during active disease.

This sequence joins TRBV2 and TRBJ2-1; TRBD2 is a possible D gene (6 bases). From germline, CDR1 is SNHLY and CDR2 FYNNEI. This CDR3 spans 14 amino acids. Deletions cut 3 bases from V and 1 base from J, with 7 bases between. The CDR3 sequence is CASSDRGSYNEQFF. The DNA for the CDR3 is TGTGCCAGCAGTGACCGGGGGTCCTACAATGAGCAGTTCTTC.

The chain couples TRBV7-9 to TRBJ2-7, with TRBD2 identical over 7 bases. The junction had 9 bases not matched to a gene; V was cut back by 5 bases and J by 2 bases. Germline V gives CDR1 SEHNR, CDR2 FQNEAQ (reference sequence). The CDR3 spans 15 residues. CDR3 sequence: CASSLGGTKAYEQYF. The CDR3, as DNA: TGTGCCAGCAGCCTGGGAGGGACGAAAGCCTACGAGCAGTACTTC. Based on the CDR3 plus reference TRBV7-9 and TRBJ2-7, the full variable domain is DTGVSQNPRHKITKRGQNVTFRCDPISEHNRLYWYRQTLGQGPEFLTYFQNEAQLEKSRLLSDRFSAERPKGSFSTLEIQRTEQGDSAMYLCASSLGGTKAYEQYFGPGTRLTVT.

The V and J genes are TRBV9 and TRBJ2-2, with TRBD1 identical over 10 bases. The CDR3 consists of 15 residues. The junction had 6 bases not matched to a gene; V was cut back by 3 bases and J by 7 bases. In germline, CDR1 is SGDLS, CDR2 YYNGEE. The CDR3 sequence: CASSARQGAIGELFF. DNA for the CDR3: TGTGCCAGCAGCGCACGACAGGGGGCTATCGGGGAGCTGTTTTTT. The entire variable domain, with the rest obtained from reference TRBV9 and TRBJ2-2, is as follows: DSGVTQTPKHLITATGQRVTLRCSPRSGDLSVYWYQQSLDQGLQFLIQYYNGEERAKGNILERFSAQQFPDLHSELNLSSLELGDSALYFCASSARQGAIGELFFGEGSRLTVL.

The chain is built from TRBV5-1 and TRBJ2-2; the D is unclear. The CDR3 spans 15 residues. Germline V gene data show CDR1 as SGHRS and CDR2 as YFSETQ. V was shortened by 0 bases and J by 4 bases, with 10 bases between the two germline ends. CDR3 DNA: TGCGCCAGCAGCTTGGAGTCGGGTTTCACCGGGGAGCTGTTTTTT. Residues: CASSLESGFTGELFF.

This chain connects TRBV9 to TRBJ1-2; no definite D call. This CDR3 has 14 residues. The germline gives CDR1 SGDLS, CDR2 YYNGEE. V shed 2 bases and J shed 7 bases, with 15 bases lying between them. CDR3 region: CASSVGLEAGGYTF. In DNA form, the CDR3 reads TGTGCCAGCAGCGTCGGATTGGAGGCGGGTGGCTACACCTTC.

CDR3 protein: CASSEGLAGEETQYF. The CDR3 DNA sequence: TGTGCCAGCAGTGAAGGACTAGCGGGAGAAGAGACCCAGTACTTC. The J gene is TRBJ2-5, the V gene TRBV2; 12 bases agree with TRBD2. Looked up from germline, CDR1 is SNHLY and CDR2 is FYNNEI. This CDR3 spans 15 amino acids. The V segment lost 1 base and the J segment 3 bases; nucleotides outside the gene matches: 0.

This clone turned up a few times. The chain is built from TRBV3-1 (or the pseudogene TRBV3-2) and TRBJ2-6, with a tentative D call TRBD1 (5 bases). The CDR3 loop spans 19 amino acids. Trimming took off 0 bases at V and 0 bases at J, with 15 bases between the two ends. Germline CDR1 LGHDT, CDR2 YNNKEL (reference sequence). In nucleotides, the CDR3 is TGTGCCAGCAGCCAAGATCGTATCAGGGCTAGCTCTGGGGCCAACGTCCTGACTTTC. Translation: CASSQDRIRASSGANVLTF.

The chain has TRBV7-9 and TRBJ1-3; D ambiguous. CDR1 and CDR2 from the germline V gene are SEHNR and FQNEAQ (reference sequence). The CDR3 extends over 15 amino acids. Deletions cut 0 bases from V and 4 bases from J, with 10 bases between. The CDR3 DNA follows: TGTGCCAGCAGCTTAGCGATCCGGTCCGGAAACACCATATATTTT. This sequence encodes CASSLAIRSGNTIYF.

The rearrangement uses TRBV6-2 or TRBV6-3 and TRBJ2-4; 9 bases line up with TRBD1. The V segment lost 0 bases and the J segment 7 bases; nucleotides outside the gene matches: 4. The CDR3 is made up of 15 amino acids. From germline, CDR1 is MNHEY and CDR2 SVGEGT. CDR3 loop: CASSYSGQGGNIQYF. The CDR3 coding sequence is TGTGCCAGCAGTTACTCGGGACAGGGCGGGAACATTCAGTACTTC.

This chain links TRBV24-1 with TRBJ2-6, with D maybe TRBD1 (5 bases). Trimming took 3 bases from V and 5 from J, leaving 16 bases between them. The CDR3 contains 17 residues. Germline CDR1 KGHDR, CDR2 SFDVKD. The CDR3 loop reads CATSDPEVQVRANVLTF. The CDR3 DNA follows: TGTGCCACCAGTGATCCCGAGGTACAGGTAAGGGCCAACGTCCTGACTTTC.

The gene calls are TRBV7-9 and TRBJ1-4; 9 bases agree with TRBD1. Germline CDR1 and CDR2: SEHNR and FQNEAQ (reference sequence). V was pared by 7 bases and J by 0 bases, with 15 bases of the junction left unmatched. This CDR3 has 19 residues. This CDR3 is CASNPGTGSTMATNEKLFF. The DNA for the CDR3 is TGTGCCAGCAACCCCGGGACAGGGTCAACGATGGCAACTAATGAAAAACTGTTTTTT.

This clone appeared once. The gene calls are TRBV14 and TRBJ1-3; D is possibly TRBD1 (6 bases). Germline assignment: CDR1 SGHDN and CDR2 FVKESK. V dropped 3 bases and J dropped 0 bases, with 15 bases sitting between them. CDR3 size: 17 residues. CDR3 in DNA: TGTGCCAGCAGCCAGGCCGGGACAATAAGCTCTGGAAACACCATATATTTT. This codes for CASSQAGTISSGNTIYF.

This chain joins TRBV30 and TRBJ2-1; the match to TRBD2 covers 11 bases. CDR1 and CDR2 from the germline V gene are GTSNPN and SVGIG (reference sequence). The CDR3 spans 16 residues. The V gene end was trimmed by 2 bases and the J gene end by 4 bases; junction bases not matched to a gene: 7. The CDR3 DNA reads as TGTGCCTGGAGTAGGGGACTAGCGGACCTTTACAATGAGCAGTTCTTC. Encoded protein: CAWSRGLADLYNEQFF.

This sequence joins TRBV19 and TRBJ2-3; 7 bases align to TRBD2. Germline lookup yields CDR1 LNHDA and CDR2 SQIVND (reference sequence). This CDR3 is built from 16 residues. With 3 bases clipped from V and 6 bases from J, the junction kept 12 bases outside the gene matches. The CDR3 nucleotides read TGTGCCAGTAGTATTGTCTCGGGGGGTGGGGCCGATACGCAGTATTTT. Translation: CASSIVSGGGADTQYF.

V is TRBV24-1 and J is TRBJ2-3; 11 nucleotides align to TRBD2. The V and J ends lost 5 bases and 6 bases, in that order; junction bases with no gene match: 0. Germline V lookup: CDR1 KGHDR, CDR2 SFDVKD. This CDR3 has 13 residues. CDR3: CATSVAGGDTQYF. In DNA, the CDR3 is TGTGCCACCAGTGTAGCGGGAGGGGATACGCAGTATTTT.

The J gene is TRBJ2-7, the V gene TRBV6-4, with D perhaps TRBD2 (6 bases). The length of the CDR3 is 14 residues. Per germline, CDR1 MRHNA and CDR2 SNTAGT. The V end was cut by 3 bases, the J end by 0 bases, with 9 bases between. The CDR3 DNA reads TGTGCCAGCAGTGAGGAGGGGAGCTCCTACGAGCAGTACTTC. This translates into CASSEEGSSYEQYF.

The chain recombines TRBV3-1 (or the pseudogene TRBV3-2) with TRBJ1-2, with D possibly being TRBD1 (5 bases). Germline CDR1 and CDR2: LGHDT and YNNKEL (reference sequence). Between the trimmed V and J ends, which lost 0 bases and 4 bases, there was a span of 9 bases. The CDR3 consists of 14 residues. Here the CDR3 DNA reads TGTGCCAGCAGCCAAGAGGCAGGGCCCTATGGCTACACCTTC. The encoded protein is CASSQEAGPYGYTF.

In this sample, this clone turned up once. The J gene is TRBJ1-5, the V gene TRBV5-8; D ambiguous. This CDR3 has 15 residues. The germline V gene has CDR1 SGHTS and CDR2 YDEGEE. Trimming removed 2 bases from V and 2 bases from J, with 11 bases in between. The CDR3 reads CASSFTGYGNQPQHF. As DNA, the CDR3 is TGTGCCAGCAGCTTTACCGGGTATGGCAATCAGCCCCAGCATTTT.

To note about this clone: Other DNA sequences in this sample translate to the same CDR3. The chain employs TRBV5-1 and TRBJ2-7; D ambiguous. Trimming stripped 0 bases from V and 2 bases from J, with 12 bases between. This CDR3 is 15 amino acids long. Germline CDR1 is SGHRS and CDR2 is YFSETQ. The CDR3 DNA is TGCGCCAGCAGCTTGGCCGGAGACTCCGCCTACGAGCAGTACTTC. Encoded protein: CASSLAGDSAYEQYF.

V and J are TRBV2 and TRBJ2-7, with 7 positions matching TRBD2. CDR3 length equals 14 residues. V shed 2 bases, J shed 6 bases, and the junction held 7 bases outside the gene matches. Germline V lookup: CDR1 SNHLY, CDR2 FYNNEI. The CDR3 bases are TGTGCCAGCAGTGAAAGCGGGAATCTCGGCGAGCAGTACGTC. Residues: CASSESGNLGEQYV.